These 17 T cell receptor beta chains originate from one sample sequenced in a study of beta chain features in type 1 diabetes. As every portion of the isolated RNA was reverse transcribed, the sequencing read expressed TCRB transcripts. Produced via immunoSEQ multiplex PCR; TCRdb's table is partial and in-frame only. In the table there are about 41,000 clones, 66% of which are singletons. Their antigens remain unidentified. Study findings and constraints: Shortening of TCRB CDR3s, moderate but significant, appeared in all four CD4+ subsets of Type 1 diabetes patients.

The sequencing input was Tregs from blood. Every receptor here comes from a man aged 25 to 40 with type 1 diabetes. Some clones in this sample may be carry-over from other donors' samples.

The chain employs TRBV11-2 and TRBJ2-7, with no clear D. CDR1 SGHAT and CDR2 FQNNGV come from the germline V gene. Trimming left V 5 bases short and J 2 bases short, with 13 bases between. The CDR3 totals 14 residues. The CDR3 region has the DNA TGTGCCAGCAGCCCAGACTCAAATCCCTACGAGCAGTACTTC. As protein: CASSPDSNPYEQYF. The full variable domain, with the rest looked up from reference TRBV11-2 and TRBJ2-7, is EAGVAQSPRYKIIEKRQSVAFWCNPISGHATLYWYQQILGQGPKLLIQFQNNGVVDDSQLPKDRFSAERLKGVDSTLKIQPAKLEDSAVYLCASSPDSNPYEQYFGPGTRLTVT.

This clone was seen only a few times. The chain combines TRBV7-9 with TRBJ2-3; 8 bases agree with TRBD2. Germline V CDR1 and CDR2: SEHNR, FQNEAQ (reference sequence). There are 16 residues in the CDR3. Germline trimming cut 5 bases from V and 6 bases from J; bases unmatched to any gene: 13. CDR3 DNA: TGTGCCAGCAGCCCCTCGGTCGTGACTAGCGTGGATACGCAGTATTTT. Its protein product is CASSPSVVTSVDTQYF.

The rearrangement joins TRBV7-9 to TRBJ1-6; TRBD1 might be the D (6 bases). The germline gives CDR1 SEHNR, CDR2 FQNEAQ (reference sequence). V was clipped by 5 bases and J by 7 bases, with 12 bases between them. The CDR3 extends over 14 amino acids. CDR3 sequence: CASSPTGYNSPLHF. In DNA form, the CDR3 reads TGTGCCAGCAGCCCAACAGGGTACAATTCACCCCTCCACTTT.

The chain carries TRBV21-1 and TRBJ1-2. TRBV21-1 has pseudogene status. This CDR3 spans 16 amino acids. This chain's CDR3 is CASSKRVIHLSYGYTF. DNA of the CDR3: TGTGCCAGCAGCAAGAGGGTAATCCACCTGAGCTATGGCTACACCTTC.

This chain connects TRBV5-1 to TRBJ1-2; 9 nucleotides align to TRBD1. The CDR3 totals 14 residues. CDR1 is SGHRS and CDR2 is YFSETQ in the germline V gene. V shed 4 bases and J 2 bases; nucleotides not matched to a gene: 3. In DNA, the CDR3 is TGCGCCAGCAGCCGCGGGACAGGGAACTATGGCTACACCTTC. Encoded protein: CASSRGTGNYGYTF.

The CDR3 protein is CASSATGRYYNSPLHF. CDR3 nucleotide sequence: TGTGCCAGCAGCGCAACAGGGAGATATTATAATTCACCCCTCCACTTT. V usage is TRBV7-3 and J usage is TRBJ1-6, with D perhaps TRBD1 (6 bases). Trimming left V 5 bases short and J 4 bases short, with 15 bases between. The CDR3 is made up of 16 amino acids. Germline assignment: CDR1 SGHTA and CDR2 FQGTGA.

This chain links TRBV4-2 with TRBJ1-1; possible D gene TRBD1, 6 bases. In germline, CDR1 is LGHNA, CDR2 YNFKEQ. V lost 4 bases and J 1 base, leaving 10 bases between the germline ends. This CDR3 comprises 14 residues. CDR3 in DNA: TGTGCCAGCAGCCCGCAACAGGGGAACACTGAAGCTTTCTTT. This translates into CASSPQQGNTEAFF.

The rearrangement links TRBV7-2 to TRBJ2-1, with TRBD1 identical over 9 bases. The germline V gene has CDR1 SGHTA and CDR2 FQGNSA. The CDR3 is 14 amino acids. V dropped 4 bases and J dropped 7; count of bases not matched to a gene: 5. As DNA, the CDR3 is TGTGCCAGCAGCTCCGGGACAGGGTCGAATGAGCAGTTCTTC. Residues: CASSSGTGSNEQFF.

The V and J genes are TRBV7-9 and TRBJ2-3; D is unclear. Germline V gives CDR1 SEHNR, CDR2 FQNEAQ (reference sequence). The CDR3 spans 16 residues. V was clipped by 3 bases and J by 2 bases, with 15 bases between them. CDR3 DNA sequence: TGTGCCAGCAGCTTTCCCCCCGGGTCTCACACAGATACGCAGTATTTT. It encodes CASSFPPGSHTDTQYF.

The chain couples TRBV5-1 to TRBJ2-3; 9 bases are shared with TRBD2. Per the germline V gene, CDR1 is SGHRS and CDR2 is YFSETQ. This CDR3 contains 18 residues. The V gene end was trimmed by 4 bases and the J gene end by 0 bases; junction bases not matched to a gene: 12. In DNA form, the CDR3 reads TGCGCCAGCAGCCTAAAGCGGGGGGCTGCCTCTAGCACAGATACGCAGTATTTT. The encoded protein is CASSLKRGAASSTDTQYF. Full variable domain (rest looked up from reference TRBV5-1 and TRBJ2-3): KAGVTQTPRYLIKTRGQQVTLSCSPISGHRSVSWYQQTPGQGLQFLFEYFSETQRNKGNFPGRFSGRQFSNSRSEMNVSTLELGDSALYLCASSLKRGAASSTDTQYFGPGTRLTVL.

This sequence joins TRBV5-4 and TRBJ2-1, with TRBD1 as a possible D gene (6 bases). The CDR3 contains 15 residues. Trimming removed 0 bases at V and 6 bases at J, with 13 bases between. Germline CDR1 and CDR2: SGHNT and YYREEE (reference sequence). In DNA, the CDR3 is TGTGCCAGCAGCTTGGGGACAGAGCTAGGCAATGAGCAGTTCTTC. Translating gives CASSLGTELGNEQFF.

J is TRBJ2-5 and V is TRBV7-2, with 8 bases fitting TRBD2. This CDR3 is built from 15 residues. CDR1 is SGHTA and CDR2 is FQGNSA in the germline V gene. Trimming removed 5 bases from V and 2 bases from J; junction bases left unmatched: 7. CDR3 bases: TGTGCCAGCAGCACCGGGACTAGTCTTCAAGAGACCCAGTACTTC. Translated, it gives CASSTGTSLQETQYF. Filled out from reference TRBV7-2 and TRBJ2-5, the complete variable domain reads GAGVSQSPSNKVTEKGKDVELRCDPISGHTALYWYRQSLGQGLEFLIYFQGNSAPDKSGLPSDRFSAERTGGSVSTLTIQRTQQEDSAVYLCASSTGTSLQETQYFGPGTRLLVL.

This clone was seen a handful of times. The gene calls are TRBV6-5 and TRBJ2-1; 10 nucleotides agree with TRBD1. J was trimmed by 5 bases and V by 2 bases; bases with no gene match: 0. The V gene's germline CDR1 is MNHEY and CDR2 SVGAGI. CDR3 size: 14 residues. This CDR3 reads CASSYGQGDNEQFF. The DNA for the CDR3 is TGTGCCAGCAGTTACGGACAGGGGGACAATGAGCAGTTCTTC.

The CDR3 here is CAISKNRDNGYTF. CDR3 in DNA: TGTGCCATCAGTAAGAACAGGGACAATGGCTACACCTTC. The rearrangement joins TRBV10-3 to TRBJ1-2, with D perhaps matching TRBD1 (6 bases). The CDR3 extends over 13 amino acids. The V end lost 5 bases, the J end lost 6 bases, and 13 bases lay between the germline ends. CDR1 ENHRY and CDR2 SYGVKD come from the germline V gene.

The CDR3 DNA sequence: TGTGCCAGCAGGTTCGGGGACTCACGGTGGCAGTATTTT. Protein product: CASRFGDSRWQYF. V is TRBV6-6 and J is TRBJ2-3; the D gene is possibly TRBD2 (6 bases). There are 13 residues in the CDR3. Between the trimmed V and J ends, which lost 6 bases and 11 bases, there was a span of 18 bases. Per the germline V gene, CDR1 is MNHNY and CDR2 is SVGAGI (reference sequence).

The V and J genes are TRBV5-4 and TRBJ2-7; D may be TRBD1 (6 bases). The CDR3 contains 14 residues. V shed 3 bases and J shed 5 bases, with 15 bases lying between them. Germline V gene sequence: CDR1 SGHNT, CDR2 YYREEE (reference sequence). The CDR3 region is CASSSTTGNNEQYF. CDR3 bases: TGTGCCAGCAGCTCTACGACAGGCAATAACGAGCAGTACTTC. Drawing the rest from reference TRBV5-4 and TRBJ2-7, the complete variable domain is ETGVTQSPTHLIKTRGQQVTLRCSSQSGHNTVSWYQQALGQGPQFIFQYYREEENGRGNFPPRFSGLQFPNYSSELNVNALELDDSALYLCASSSTTGNNEQYFGPGTRLTVT.

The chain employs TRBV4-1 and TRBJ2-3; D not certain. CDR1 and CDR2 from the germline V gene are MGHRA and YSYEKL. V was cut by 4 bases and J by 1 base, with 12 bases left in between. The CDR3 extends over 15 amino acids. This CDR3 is CASSPRPSGTDTQYF. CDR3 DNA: TGCGCCAGCAGCCCCAGACCCAGCGGCACAGATACGCAGTATTTT.